These T cell receptor beta chains were read from a single sample in a study of response to subunit inactivated influenza vaccine. Using its own MiXCR run on the RT-PCR reads, TCRdb lists one record per CDR3 protein. The top ten hold approximately 12% of the sample, which has hundreds of thousands of distinct CDR3 sequences, approximately 7.7% seen once. Sample: PBMCs from blood, taken about 23 months after vaccination. These receptors were collected from a man between 50 and 69 years old who received an inactivated influenza vaccine. CDR3s include the opening cysteine and the closing phenylalanine or tryptophan. Each record gives: CDR3 protein, CDR3 DNA, clone size, D gene, V gene, J gene. D genes are given only for firm matches. The size entry is marked missing in some rows and otherwise reads once, few, many or a size class.

CDR3 protein: CASSRIMDGNQPQHF; CDR3 DNA: TGTGCCAGCAGTCGGATTATGGACGGGAATCAGCCCCAGCATTTT; clone size: few; D gene: NA; V gene: TRBV6-2/TRBV6-3; J gene: TRBJ1-5
CDR3 protein: CASSLYRGPGDTQYF; CDR3 DNA: TGTGCCAGCAGTTTATACAGGGGGCCGGGAGATACGCAGTATTTT; clone size: NA; D gene: TRBD1; V gene: TRBV28; J gene: TRBJ2-3
CDR3 protein: CASSLIGLAGGDTGELFF; CDR3 DNA: TGTGCCAGCAGCTTAATAGGACTAGCGGGAGGGGACACCGGGGAGCTGTTTTTT; clone size: few; D gene: TRBD2; V gene: TRBV7-3; J gene: TRBJ2-2
CDR3 protein: CASSFTVHQPQHF; CDR3 DNA: TGTGCCAGCAGCTTTACAGTTCATCAGCCCCAGCATTTT; clone size: NA; D gene: NA; V gene: TRBV12-3/TRBV12-4; J gene: TRBJ1-5
CDR3 protein: CASSFFRGGELFF; CDR3 DNA: TGTGCCAGCAGTTTCTTTCGGGGAGGGGAGCTGTTTTTT; clone size: many; D gene: NA; V gene: TRBV27; J gene: TRBJ2-2
CDR3 protein: CSASDRPSGSSVNEQFF; CDR3 DNA: TGCAGTGCTTCCGACCGGCCTAGCGGGAGCTCTGTAAATGAGCAGTTCTTC; clone size: many; D gene: TRBD2; V gene: TRBV20-1; J gene: TRBJ2-1
CDR3 protein: CASSLYGGGNQPQHF; CDR3 DNA: TGTGCCAGCAGTTTATACGGGGGCGGCAATCAGCCCCAGCATTTT; clone size: many; D gene: NA; V gene: TRBV27; J gene: TRBJ1-5
CDR3 protein: CAIRDREMTEAFF; CDR3 DNA: TGTGCCATCAGGGACAGGGAGATGACTGAAGCTTTCTTT; clone size: few; D gene: TRBD1; V gene: TRBV10-3; J gene: TRBJ1-1
CDR3 protein: CASSLQPRENTGELFF; CDR3 DNA: TGCGCCAGCAGCTTGCAGCCGCGGGAGAACACCGGGGAGCTGTTTTTT; clone size: many; D gene: NA; V gene: TRBV5-1; J gene: TRBJ2-2
CDR3 protein: CASSRKSGTYEQYF; CDR3 DNA: TGTGCCAGCAGCCGAAAAAGCGGAACCTACGAGCAGTACTTC; clone size: NA; D gene: NA; V gene: TRBV3-1; J gene: TRBJ2-7
CDR3 protein: CASSIKGLGNQPQHF; CDR3 DNA: TGTGCCAGTAGTATAAAGGGGTTGGGCAATCAGCCCCAGCATTTT; clone size: NA; D gene: NA; V gene: TRBV19; J gene: TRBJ1-5
CDR3 protein: CASSLRLGNTIYF; CDR3 DNA: TGTGCCAGCAGCCTTCGACTTGGAAACACCATATATTTT; clone size: NA; D gene: NA; V gene: TRBV7-9; J gene: TRBJ1-3
CDR3 protein: CASSLGARETEAFF; CDR3 DNA: TGTGCCAGCTCTCTAGGGGCCCGGGAGACTGAAGCTTTCTTT; clone size: few; D gene: NA; V gene: TRBV27; J gene: TRBJ1-1
CDR3 protein: CASSARAATNEKLFF; CDR3 DNA: TGTGCCAGCAGTGCCAGGGCTGCAACTAATGAAAAACTGTTTTTT; clone size: NA; D gene: NA; V gene: TRBV2; J gene: TRBJ1-4
CDR3 protein: CASSQVWQGAMSYNEQFF; CDR3 DNA: TGCGCCAGCAGCCAAGTGTGGCAGGGGGCTATGTCCTACAATGAGCAGTTCTTC; clone size: NA; D gene: TRBD1; V gene: TRBV4-3; J gene: TRBJ2-1
CDR3 protein: CASSLNPAGYEQYF; CDR3 DNA: TGTGCCAGCAGTTTAAATCCAGCGGGATACGAGCAGTACTTC; clone size: few; D gene: TRBD2; V gene: TRBV12-3/TRBV12-4; J gene: TRBJ2-7
CDR3 protein: CASSQAGRPQETQYF; CDR3 DNA: TGCGCCAGCAGCCAAGCCGGCCGACCTCAAGAGACCCAGTACTTC; clone size: few; D gene: NA; V gene: TRBV4-3; J gene: TRBJ2-5
CDR3 protein: CASSLVGGADTQYF; CDR3 DNA: TGTGCCAGCAGTTTAGTGGGGGGAGCAGATACGCAGTATTTT; clone size: many; D gene: NA; V gene: TRBV12-3/TRBV12-4; J gene: TRBJ2-3
CDR3 protein: CSARTGAGGTDTQYF; CDR3 DNA: TGCAGTGCTAGGACAGGGGCAGGGGGGACAGATACGCAGTATTTT; clone size: few; D gene: TRBD1; V gene: TRBV20-1; J gene: TRBJ2-3
CDR3 protein: CASSYSGQGPEQYF; CDR3 DNA: TGTGCCAGCAGTTACTCGGGACAGGGCCCCGAGCAGTACTTC; clone size: NA; D gene: TRBD1; V gene: TRBV6-5; J gene: TRBJ2-7
CDR3 protein: CASSLDRTSGGDTQYF; CDR3 DNA: TGTGCCAGCAGCCTCGATCGGACTAGCGGAGGGGATACGCAGTATTTT; clone size: medium-sized; D gene: TRBD2; V gene: TRBV4-2; J gene: TRBJ2-3
CDR3 protein: CSAKTGSYEQYF; CDR3 DNA: TGCAGTGCTAAGACTGGATCCTACGAGCAGTACTTC; clone size: many; D gene: NA; V gene: TRBV20-1; J gene: TRBJ2-7
CDR3 protein: CASSDRGLGGYTF; CDR3 DNA: TGTGCCAGCAGTGATAGGGGCCTGGGTGGCTACACCTTC; clone size: NA; D gene: NA; V gene: TRBV28; J gene: TRBJ1-2
CDR3 protein: CSARGLSAPGTQYF; CDR3 DNA: TGCAGTGCTAGAGGCCTCTCTGCGCCCGGGACCCAGTACTTC; clone size: NA; D gene: NA; V gene: TRBV20-1; J gene: TRBJ2-5
CDR3 protein: CASRGGTAADNSPLHF; CDR3 DNA: TGCGCCAGCAGAGGGGGGACCGCCGCCGATAATTCACCCCTCCACTTT; clone size: NA; D gene: NA; V gene: TRBV5-1; J gene: TRBJ1-6
CDR3 protein: CASSRTSGGTDTQYF; CDR3 DNA: TGTGCCAGCAGCCGGACTAGCGGGGGCACAGATACGCAGTATTTT; clone size: NA; D gene: TRBD2; V gene: TRBV7-9; J gene: TRBJ2-3
CDR3 protein: CASSLEETQYF; CDR3 DNA: TGCGCCAGCAGCTTGGAAGAGACCCAGTACTTC; clone size: many; D gene: NA; V gene: TRBV5-1; J gene: TRBJ2-5
CDR3 protein: CASSEFLTSEQYF; CDR3 DNA: TGCGCCAGCAGTGAATTTTTGACTTCTGAGCAGTACTTC; clone size: many; D gene: NA; V gene: TRBV10-2; J gene: TRBJ2-7
CDR3 protein: CASSLAGLADTGELFF; CDR3 DNA: TGTGCCAGCAGCTTAGCGGGGCTAGCGGACACCGGGGAGCTGTTTTTT; clone size: many; D gene: TRBD2; V gene: TRBV7-2; J gene: TRBJ2-2
CDR3 protein: CAISERSSGTDTQYF; CDR3 DNA: TGTGCCATCAGTGAGCGGTCTAGCGGCACAGATACGCAGTATTTT; clone size: many; D gene: NA; V gene: TRBV10-3; J gene: TRBJ2-3
CDR3 protein: CASSLRDRLTDTQYF; CDR3 DNA: TGCGCCAGCAGCCTCCGGGACAGACTCACAGATACGCAGTATTTT; clone size: few; D gene: TRBD1; V gene: TRBV5-1; J gene: TRBJ2-3
CDR3 protein: CSVSNPSGAYEQYF; CDR3 DNA: TGCAGCGTTAGTAACCCAAGCGGGGCCTACGAGCAGTACTTC; clone size: few; D gene: TRBD2; V gene: TRBV29-1; J gene: TRBJ2-7
CDR3 protein: CASAGGSYEQYF; CDR3 DNA: TGTGCCTCCGCGGGGGGATCCTACGAGCAGTACTTC; clone size: few; D gene: TRBD2; V gene: TRBV28; J gene: TRBJ2-7
CDR3 protein: CASSYSIILDTQYF; CDR3 DNA: TGTGCCAGCAGTTACTCCATTATACTCGATACGCAGTATTTT; clone size: few; D gene: NA; V gene: TRBV6-2/TRBV6-3; J gene: TRBJ2-3
CDR3 protein: CAISEGGGRSGGELFF; CDR3 DNA: TGTGCCATCAGTGAAGGCGGGGGGCGTTCCGGAGGGGAGCTGTTTTTT; clone size: many; D gene: TRBD2; V gene: TRBV10-3; J gene: TRBJ2-2
CDR3 protein: CASSPAAGAYNEQFF; CDR3 DNA: TGTGCCAGCTCACCAGCGGCGGGAGCGTACAATGAGCAGTTCTTC; clone size: many; D gene: TRBD2; V gene: TRBV18; J gene: TRBJ2-1
CDR3 protein: CASSQTRQGSSPLHF; CDR3 DNA: TGCGCCAGCAGCCAAACTCGACAGGGTAGTTCACCCCTCCACTTT; clone size: NA; D gene: TRBD1; V gene: TRBV4-3; J gene: TRBJ1-6
CDR3 protein: CAIGGTTYNEQFF; CDR3 DNA: TGTGCCATCGGTGGGACTACCTACAATGAGCAGTTCTTC; clone size: NA; D gene: TRBD2; V gene: TRBV10-3; J gene: TRBJ2-1
CDR3 protein: CSARDGGLRTEAFF; CDR3 DNA: TGCAGTGCTAGAGATGGGGGACTTCGCACTGAAGCTTTCTTT; clone size: NA; D gene: NA; V gene: TRBV20-1; J gene: TRBJ1-1
CDR3 protein: CASSEIRGHEKLFF; CDR3 DNA: TGTGCCAGCAGTGAAATCAGGGGGCATGAAAAACTGTTTTTT; clone size: few; D gene: TRBD1; V gene: TRBV6-1; J gene: TRBJ1-4
CDR3 protein: CASSYREQGYNEQFF; CDR3 DNA: TGTGCCAGCAGCTACAGGGAGCAAGGCTACAATGAGCAGTTCTTC; clone size: NA; D gene: NA; V gene: TRBV12-3/TRBV12-4; J gene: TRBJ2-1
CDR3 protein: CASSQAVLSYEQYF; CDR3 DNA: TGTGCCAGCAGCCAAGCGGTACTTTCCTACGAGCAGTACTTC; clone size: many; D gene: NA; V gene: TRBV3-1; J gene: TRBJ2-7
CDR3 protein: CASSGGLAGVGVNEQFF; CDR3 DNA: TGCGCCAGCAGCGGCGGACTAGCGGGAGTCGGAGTAAATGAGCAGTTCTTC; clone size: NA; D gene: TRBD2; V gene: TRBV5-1; J gene: TRBJ2-1
CDR3 protein: CASSARQGDEKLFF; CDR3 DNA: TGTGCCAGCAGCGCCCGACAGGGGGATGAAAAACTGTTTTTT; clone size: few; D gene: TRBD1; V gene: TRBV9; J gene: TRBJ1-4